The source of this TCR beta chain is a study of cytomegalovirus exposure and HLA in healthy donors. Study information: T cells numbering about 180 million yielded some 110 million unique TCR beta sequences in an earlier analysis.

Amplification used 60 Vbeta primers and 13 Jbeta primers. Using immunoSEQ multiplex PCR, the repertoire was profiled, and TCRdb retains in-frame clones only, with some absent. Among 200,000 or so clones listed, 75% to 85% were seen once. Germline-derived CDR1 and CDR2 are SGHRS and YFSETQ. The CDR3 has 12 amino acids. Between the trimmed V and J ends, which lost 4 bases and 3 bases, there was a span of 5 bases. Worth noting for this clone: Its target is unknown.

Study-wide results and caveats: In a later analysis, common viral pathogens appeared linked to several of the most significant clusters.

The receptor was derived from a woman in her late teens or twenties in good health and CMV-seronegative. The sample consisted of PBMCs. The chain links TRBV5-1 to TRBJ2-1; D ambiguous. The CDR3 nucleotides are TGCGCCAGCAGCAGAGACTACAATGAGCAGTTCTTC. It codes for CASSRDYNEQFF.